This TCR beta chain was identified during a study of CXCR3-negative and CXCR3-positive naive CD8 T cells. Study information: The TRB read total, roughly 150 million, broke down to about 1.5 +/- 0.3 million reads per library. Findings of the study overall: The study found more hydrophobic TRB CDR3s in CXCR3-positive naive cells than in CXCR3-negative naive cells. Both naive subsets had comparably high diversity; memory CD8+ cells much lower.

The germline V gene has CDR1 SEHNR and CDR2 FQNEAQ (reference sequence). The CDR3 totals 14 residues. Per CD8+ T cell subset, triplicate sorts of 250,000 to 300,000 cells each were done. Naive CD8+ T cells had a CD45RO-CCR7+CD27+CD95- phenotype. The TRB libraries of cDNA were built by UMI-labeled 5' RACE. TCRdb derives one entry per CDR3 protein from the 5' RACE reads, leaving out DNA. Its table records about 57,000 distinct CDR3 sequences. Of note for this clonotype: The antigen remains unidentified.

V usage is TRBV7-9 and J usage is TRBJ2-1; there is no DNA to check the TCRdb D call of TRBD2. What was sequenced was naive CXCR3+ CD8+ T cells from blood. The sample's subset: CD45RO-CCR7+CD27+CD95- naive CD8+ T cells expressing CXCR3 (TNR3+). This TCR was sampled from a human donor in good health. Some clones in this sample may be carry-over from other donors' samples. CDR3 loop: CASSPQTNSYEQYF. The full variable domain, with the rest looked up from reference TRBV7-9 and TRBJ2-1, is DTGVSQNPRHKITKRGQNVTFRCDPISEHNRLYWYRQTLGQGPEFLTYFQNEAQLEKSRLLSDRFSAERPKGSFSTLEIQRTEQGDSAMYLCASSPQTNSYEQYFGPGTRLTVL.